This TCR beta chain appears in the sequencing data of a study of Tregs in tolerant kidney transplant recipients. Broader study findings: Expanding Tregs on activated donor B cells appeared to best identify donor-specific TCRbeta clones. Validation in larger populations is needed because few patients were studied. This study did not directly address biological reproducibility.

Germline CDR1 and CDR2: SGHDN and FVKESK. V was clipped by 1 base and J by 4 bases, with 4 bases between them. The length of the CDR3 is 13 residues. Unstimulated Tregs (CD4+CD25+CD127-) and CD4+CD25- non-Tregs were sorted from PBMCs. With regard to this clone: Its specificity is unknown.

The repertoire was sequenced with immunoSEQ multiplex PCR; TCRdb's copy has only in-frame clones and lacks some. The repertoire holds some 68,000 clones, with 84% as singletons. This sequence was found in a human donor in good health. The sequencing sample was made of CD4+ T cells from blood. This chain connects TRBV14 to TRBJ2-2; D unresolved. DNA of the CDR3: TGTGCCAGCAGCCAAGTTGCCACCGGGGAGCTGTTTTTT. Its translation is CASSQVATGELFF.